This TCR beta chain was sequenced in a study of cytomegalovirus exposure and HLA in healthy donors. Only in-frame clones appear in the TCRdb table, and some are missing; sequencing was by immunoSEQ multiplex PCR. This table holds some 180,000 clones, approximately 78% found once. Whole-study findings and limits: Reports described diagnosis of cytomegalovirus status by the classifier as highly specific and sensitive. The study put some 160 TCR beta chains on its list as cytomegalovirus-associated.

CDR1 KGHSH and CDR2 LQKENI come from the germline V gene. Between the trimmed V and J ends, which lost 5 bases and 6 bases, there was a span of 13 bases. The CDR3 totals 14 residues. On this clone: Its antigen is as yet unknown.

The sequenced sample consisted of PBMCs. The sequence was obtained from a woman in her twenties or thirties in good health and CMV-seronegative. J is TRBJ1-4 and V is TRBV18; D is possibly TRBD1 (5 bases). CDR3 residues: CASSWGSRDEKLFF. The CDR3 DNA is TGTGCCAGCTCATGGGGCAGTCGAGATGAAAAACTGTTTTTT.